This T cell receptor beta chain was identified in a study of CD8+ T cells in alopecia areata. Study background: Treated patients were dosed with oral tofacitinib, taking 5 to 10 mg twice daily. By percentage of affected scalp area, the severity of treated patients was scored.

Sample treatment: oral pan-JAK inhibitor, 5-10 mg twice daily. Obtained from alopecia areata patients were lesional scalp punch biopsies along with peripheral blood. PBMC-derived CD4+ and CD8+ T cells were sorted. The germline V and J ends were trimmed by 3 bases and 4 bases, with 16 bases remaining between them. CDR3 length: 15 amino acids. Germline CDR1 SGDLS, CDR2 YYNGEE. RNA extraction was followed by reverse transcription into cDNA, which acted as the sequencing template. Clones were read by immunoSEQ multiplex PCR, and TCRdb kept only the in-frame ones, dropping some. The data contain about 290,000 clones, about 62% of them singletons.

The gene calls are TRBV9 and TRBJ1-2, with D perhaps matching TRBD1 (6 bases). The source of this sequence is a human donor with alopecia areata. The sample was CD4+ T cells sorted from blood, taken at week 24, from a patient treated with tofacitinib. This CDR3 reads CASSAAPGAVYGYTF. The CDR3 nucleotides are TGTGCCAGCAGCGCTGCCCCGGGGGCTGTCTATGGCTACACCTTC.